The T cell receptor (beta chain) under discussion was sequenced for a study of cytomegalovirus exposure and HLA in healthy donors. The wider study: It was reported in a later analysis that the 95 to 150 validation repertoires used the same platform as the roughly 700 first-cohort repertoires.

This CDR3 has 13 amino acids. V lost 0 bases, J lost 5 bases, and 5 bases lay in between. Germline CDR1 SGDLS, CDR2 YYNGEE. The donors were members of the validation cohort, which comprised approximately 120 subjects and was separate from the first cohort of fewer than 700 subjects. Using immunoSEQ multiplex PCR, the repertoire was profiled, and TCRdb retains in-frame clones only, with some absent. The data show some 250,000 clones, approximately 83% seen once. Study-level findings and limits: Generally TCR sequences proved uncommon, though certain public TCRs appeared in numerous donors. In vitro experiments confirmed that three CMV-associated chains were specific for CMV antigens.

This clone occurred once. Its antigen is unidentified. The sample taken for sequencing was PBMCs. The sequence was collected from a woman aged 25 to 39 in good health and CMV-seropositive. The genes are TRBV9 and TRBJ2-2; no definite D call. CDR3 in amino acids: CASSVAVTGELFF. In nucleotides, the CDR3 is TGTGCCAGCAGCGTAGCGGTTACCGGGGAGCTGTTTTTT.